The 13 T cell receptor beta chains below come from one sample, sequenced in a study of blood T cell repertoires in COVID-19. Clones were sequenced by immunoSEQ multiplex PCR, and TCRdb holds only the in-frame ones, with some missing. The sample yields over 150,000 clones, about 87% seen once. Material: peripheral blood. Receptors originate from an elderly woman with COVID-19, enrolled during active disease.

This chain uses TRBV6-2 or TRBV6-3 with TRBJ1-5; TRBD1 matches 11 bases. Germline values: CDR1 MNHEY, CDR2 SVGEGT. Trimming removed 6 bases from V and 3 bases from J; junction bases left unmatched: 7. CDR3 length: 16 amino acids. The CDR3 coding sequence is TGTGCCAGCAGCGGACAGGGGGCGCGTAACAATCAGCCCCAGCATTTT. This encodes CASSGQGARNNQPQHF.

The chain links TRBV5-1 to TRBJ1-1, with D hard to call. CDR3 length: 15 residues. V was clipped by 0 bases and J by 1 base, with 10 bases between them. Germline V gene sequence: CDR1 SGHRS, CDR2 YFSETQ. CDR3 DNA sequence: TGCGCCAGCAGCTTGGAGCGGAGACCGAACACTGAAGCTTTCTTT. This sequence encodes CASSLERRPNTEAFF.

The CDR3 sequence: CASSEWSQETQYF. Here the CDR3 DNA reads TGTGCCAGCAGTGAATGGAGCCAAGAGACCCAGTACTTC. This sequence joins TRBV2 and TRBJ2-5; no definite D call. The germline V and J ends were trimmed by 2 bases and 1 base, with 5 bases remaining between them. The CDR3 loop spans 13 amino acids. Germline values: CDR1 SNHLY, CDR2 FYNNEI.

The count of this clone is one. This chain uses TRBV7-8 with TRBJ2-5; D may be TRBD2 (5 bases). V was clipped by 5 bases and J by 2 bases, with 9 bases between them. Germline loops: CDR1 SGHVS, CDR2 FQNEAQ. The CDR3 runs to 13 residues. The CDR3 sequence: CASSKRIQETQYF. Here the CDR3 DNA reads TGTGCCAGCAGCAAGCGGATACAAGAGACCCAGTACTTC.

The chain employs TRBV2 and TRBJ1-6, with no clear D. The ends were cut back, 2 bases at V and 0 bases at J, with 8 bases in the middle. This CDR3 is 16 amino acids long. Germline lookup yields CDR1 SNHLY and CDR2 FYNNEI. The CDR3 reads CASSEISFSYNSPLHF. The CDR3 region has the DNA TGTGCCAGCAGTGAAATTTCATTCTCCTATAATTCACCCCTCCACTTT.

This clone appeared once. The chain combines TRBV7-2 with TRBJ2-1, with no clear D. CDR3 length equals 14 residues. Germline V CDR1 and CDR2: SGHTA, FQGNSA. V lost 0 bases and J 2 bases, leaving 5 bases between the germline ends. For the CDR3, the DNA is TGTGCCAGCAGCTTAGCTTCTACCTACAATGAGCAGTTCTTC. Translating gives CASSLASTYNEQFF.

The chain employs TRBV21-1 and TRBJ2-7; the table's D call of TRBD2 was not tested on the DNA. TRBV21-1 corresponds to a pseudogene. The CDR3 totals 11 residues. The CDR3 nucleotides are TGTGCCAGCGGGGAGTTCCACGAGCAGTACTTC. Translated: CASGEFHEQYF.

V and J are TRBV20-1 and TRBJ1-2; D is uncertain. Trimming took off 5 bases at V and 5 bases at J, with 6 bases between the two ends. Germline CDR1 and CDR2: DFQATT and SNEGSKA (reference sequence). The CDR3 runs to 10 residues. The CDR3 is CSARGYGYTF. The CDR3 DNA is TGCAGTGCTCGGGGTTATGGCTACACCTTC.

This clone was seen just once. V usage is TRBV5-6 and J usage is TRBJ2-2; a weak D match, TRBD2 (5 bases). Germline lookup yields CDR1 SGHDT and CDR2 YYEEEE. This CDR3 has 16 amino acids. V was trimmed by 1 base and J by 7 bases, leaving 17 bases between them. Here the CDR3 reads CASSLPGREAYGELFF. The CDR3 DNA reads as TGTGCCAGCAGCTTGCCAGGCCGGGAAGCTTACGGGGAGCTGTTTTTT.

This clone has more than one count but fewer than ten. This rearrangement joins TRBV19 to TRBJ2-5, with 11 bases aligning to TRBD2. The CDR3 totals 15 residues. The V and J ends lost 5 bases and 6 bases, in that order; junction bases with no gene match: 8. The germline V gene encodes CDR1 LNHDA and CDR2 SQIVND (reference sequence). CDR3 sequence reads: CASSPLAGGRKTQYF. CDR3 sequence (DNA): TGTGCCAGTAGTCCGCTAGCGGGGGGACGAAAGACCCAGTACTTC.

V and J are TRBV14 and TRBJ1-2; perhaps TRBD1 as D (6 bases). Germline V gene sequence: CDR1 SGHDN, CDR2 FVKESK. Deletions cut 6 bases from V and 9 bases from J, with 20 bases between. CDR3 length: 14 residues. The CDR3, as DNA: TGTGCCAGCAGTCCACAGGGACGGAGTAATAGCTACACCTTC. Its translation is CASSPQGRSNSYTF.

This chain joins TRBV15 and TRBJ1-2; possible D gene TRBD1, 5 bases. CDR3 length: 17 amino acids. Per germline, CDR1 LNHNV and CDR2 YYDKDF (reference sequence). V gave up 1 base and J gave up 2 bases, with 17 bases separating them. CDR3 in amino acids: CATSRGPLRAQNYGYTF. CDR3 DNA: TGTGCCACCAGCAGAGGTCCGCTCAGGGCCCAAAACTATGGCTACACCTTC.

This chain connects TRBV28 to TRBJ2-7; 10 positions match TRBD1. The CDR3 length is 14 residues. Germline V CDR1 and CDR2: MDHEN, SYDVKM. V gave up 6 bases and J gave up 5 bases; unmatched junction bases: 7. The CDR3 DNA sequence: TGTGCCAGCAGCTGGGGACAGGGGTCAAACGAGCAGTACTTC. Its protein product is CASSWGQGSNEQYF. The full variable domain, rest sourced from reference TRBV28 and TRBJ2-7, is DVKVTQSSRYLVKRTGEKVFLECVQDMDHENMFWYRQDPGLGLRLIYFSYDVKMKEKGDIPEGYSVSREKKERFSLILESASTNQTSMYLCASSWGQGSNEQYFGPGTRLTVT.